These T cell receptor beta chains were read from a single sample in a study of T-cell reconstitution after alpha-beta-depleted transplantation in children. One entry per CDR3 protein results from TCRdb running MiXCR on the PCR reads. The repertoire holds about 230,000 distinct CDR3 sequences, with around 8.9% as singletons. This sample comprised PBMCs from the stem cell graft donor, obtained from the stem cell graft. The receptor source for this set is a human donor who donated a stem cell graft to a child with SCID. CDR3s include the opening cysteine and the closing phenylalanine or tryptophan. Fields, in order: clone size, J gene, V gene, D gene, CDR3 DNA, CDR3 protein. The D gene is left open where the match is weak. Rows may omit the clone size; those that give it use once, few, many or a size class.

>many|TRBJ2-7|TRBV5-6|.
TGTGCCAGCAGCACCGGGGGCGCGGGTTCCTACGAGCAGTACTTC
CASSTGGAGSYEQYF
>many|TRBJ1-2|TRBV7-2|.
TGTGCCAGCAGCTTAGCGCGGGACTTTGGGGGTGGCTACACCTTC
CASSLARDFGGGYTF
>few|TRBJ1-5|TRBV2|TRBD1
TGTGCCAGCAGTGGCACAGGGGGCCCCCAGCCCCAGCATTTT
CASSGTGGPQPQHF
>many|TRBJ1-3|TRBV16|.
TGTGCCAGCAGCAAACACAGGCCCTCTGGAAACACCATATATTTT
CASSKHRPSGNTIYF
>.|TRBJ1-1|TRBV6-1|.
TGTGCCAGCAGTGGGACAGAGAACACTGAAGCTTTCTTT
CASSGTENTEAFF
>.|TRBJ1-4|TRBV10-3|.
TGTGCCATCAGTGAGTCGAACGGAGAAAAACTGTTTTTT
CAISESNGEKLFF
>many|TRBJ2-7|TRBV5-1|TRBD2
TGCGCCAGCAGCTTGGACGTTAGCGGGGGCCTCCCCTACGAGCAGTACTTC
CASSLDVSGGLPYEQYF
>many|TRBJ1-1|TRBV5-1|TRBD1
TGCGCCAGCAGCGAGAGGACAGGTGCCAACACTGAAGCTTTCTTT
CASSERTGANTEAFF
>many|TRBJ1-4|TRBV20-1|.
TGCAGTGCGGGGGCGACGGCTGAAAAACTGTTTTTT
CSAGATAEKLFF
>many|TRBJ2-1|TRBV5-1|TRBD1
TGCGCCAGCACCCTAATGACAGGGGGGTACAATGAGCAGTTCTTC
CASTLMTGGYNEQFF
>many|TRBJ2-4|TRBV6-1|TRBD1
TGTGCCAGCAGGTCCCAGGGGGCAGACATTCAGTACTTC
CASRSQGADIQYF
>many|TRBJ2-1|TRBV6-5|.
TGTGCCAGTTCTCGGGCTAGTGAGCAGTTCTTC
CASSRASEQFF
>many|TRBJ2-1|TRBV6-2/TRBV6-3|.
TGTGCCAGCAGAACGGACCTCTACAATGAGCAGTTCTTC
CASRTDLYNEQFF
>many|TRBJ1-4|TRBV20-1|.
TGCAGTGCGGGGGCCGGGTCTCCTAATGAAAAACTGTTTTTT
CSAGAGSPNEKLFF
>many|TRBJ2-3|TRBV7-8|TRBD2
TGTGCCAGCAGCACCGGGACTAGAACAGATACGCAGTATTTT
CASSTGTRTDTQYF
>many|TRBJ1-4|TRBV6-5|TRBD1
TGTGCCAGCAGTTACTCGAGAATCTCGGGACAGGGTTTTGGTGAAAAACTGTTTTTT
CASSYSRISGQGFGEKLFF
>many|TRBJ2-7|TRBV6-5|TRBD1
TGTGCCAGCAGTTTTCAACAGGGGCGCCTCTACGAGCAGTACTTC
CASSFQQGRLYEQYF
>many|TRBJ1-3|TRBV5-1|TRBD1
TGCGCCAGCAGCCTCGCCAGGACAGGCAGTGGAAACACCATATATTTT
CASSLARTGSGNTIYF
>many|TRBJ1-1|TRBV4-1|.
TGCGCCAGCAGCCAAGATTGGGGAATTGAAGCTTTCTTT
CASSQDWGIEAFF
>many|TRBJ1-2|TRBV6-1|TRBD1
TGTGCCAGCAGCTTCGACAGGGGACGTGGCTACACCTTC
CASSFDRGRGYTF
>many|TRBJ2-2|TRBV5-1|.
TGCGCCAGCAGCTTGGGTAGACCTAACACCGGGGAGCTGTTTTTT
CASSLGRPNTGELFF
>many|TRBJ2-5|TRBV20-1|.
TGCAGTGTCGCCTCGAGAGAGACCCAGTACTTC
CSVASRETQYF
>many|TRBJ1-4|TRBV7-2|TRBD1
TGTGCCAGCAGCCTAGACAGGGTTGCAACTAATGAAAAACTGTTTTTT
CASSLDRVATNEKLFF
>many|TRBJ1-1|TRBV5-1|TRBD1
TGCGCCAGCAGCTTGGTGGTCAGGGGGCGCACTGAAGCTTTCTTT
CASSLVVRGRTEAFF
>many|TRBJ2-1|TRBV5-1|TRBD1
TGCGCCAGCAGCCTTGACAGGGTGGACTACAATGAGCAGTTCTTC
CASSLDRVDYNEQFF
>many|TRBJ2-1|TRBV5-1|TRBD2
TGCGCCAGCAGCTTGGTTCTGGGGGGGTGGAATGAGCAGTTCTTC
CASSLVLGGWNEQFF
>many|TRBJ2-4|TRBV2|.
TGTGCCAGCAGTGGGACGACAGAGACACTAGCCAAAAACATTCAGTACTTC
CASSGTTETLAKNIQYF
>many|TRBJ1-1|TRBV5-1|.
TGCGCCAGCAGCTCCGGGGCTTCTAACACTGAAGCTTTCTTT
CASSSGASNTEAFF
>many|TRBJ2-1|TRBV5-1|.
TGCGCCAGCAGGATCGGGACGGGCAATGAGCAGTTCTTC
CASRIGTGNEQFF